What follows describes a single TCR beta chain. The germline CDR1 and CDR2 sequences are SGHRS and YFSETQ. With 0 bases clipped from V and 8 bases from J, the junction kept 5 bases outside the gene matches. CDR3 length: 15 amino acids. As processed by the authors: By means of reference gene primer amplification, nucleated cell counts were estimated. Using immunoSEQ multiplex PCR, the repertoire was profiled, and TCRdb retains in-frame clones only, with some absent. Clonal size and the V and J genes are those of that table, whereas D and trimming came from the DNA. Of 150,000 to 170,000 clones listed, roughly 78% are singletons. The source of the sample is a study of blood T cell repertoires in COVID-19. Study in general: Samples of COVID-19 (acute and convalescent) were obtained from the United States, Italy and Spain. T cells, B-cell-depleted T cells, or PBMCs supplied cDNA or gDNA.

Sequenced material: peripheral blood. The chain carries TRBV5-1 and TRBJ1-4, with 9 bases that match TRBD1. The source of this sequence is a man older than 75 with acute or convalescent COVID-19. The CDR3 DNA reads TGCGCCAGCAGCTTGGGACAGGGGGTAGGAGAAAAACTGTTTTTT. This translates into CASSLGQGVGEKLFF. The full variable domain, its missing parts supplied by reference TRBV5-1 and TRBJ1-4, is KAGVTQTPRYLIKTRGQQVTLSCSPISGHRSVSWYQQTPGQGLQFLFEYFSETQRNKGNFPGRFSGRQFSNSRSEMNVSTLELGDSALYLCASSLGQGVGEKLFFGSGTQLSVL.